The entry below describes one T cell receptor beta chain. This entry is derived from a study of T-cell reconstitution after alpha-beta-depleted transplantation in children. Unique molecular identifiers were incorporated during preparation of the TCRbeta library. Using its own MiXCR run on the PCR reads, TCRdb lists one record per CDR3 protein. The sample lists some 550,000 distinct CDR3 sequences; approximately 20% were seen once. The trim removed 3 bases at V and 4 bases at J, leaving 6 bases unmatched. The CDR3 covers 15 residues. Germline V gene lookup returns CDR1 SQVTM and CDR2 ANQGSEA. The TCR originated in a human donor who donated a stem cell graft to a child with acute lymphoblastic leukemia. The chain carries TRBV29-1 and TRBJ1-2; 12 nucleotides align to TRBD1. Sample: PBMCs from the stem cell graft donor, taken from the stem cell graft. The CDR3 region is CSVEGDRGRFYGYTF. CDR3 bases: TGCAGCGTTGAGGGGGACAGGGGGCGGTTCTATGGCTACACCTTC.